This TCR beta chain was recovered during a study of CD8+CD57+ T cells in acquired aplastic anemia. Across the whole study: Sorted CD4+ and CD8+ cells yielded about 3 ug of DNA on average.

Trimming cost V 2 bases and J 3 bases, with 10 bases left between them. CDR1 is SGHTA and CDR2 is FQGNSA in the germline V gene. This CDR3 has 14 amino acids. Patients sequenced had flow cytometry evidence of CD8+CD57+ cell expansion. With regard to this clonotype: As yet, its antigen is unknown.

General study findings and limits: Patients and controls shared 25 to 30 CD8+ CDR3 sequences, which appeared highly expressed in patients and within their immunodominant clones.

Researchers used genomic DNA as the template to profile TCR beta VDJ and CDR3. TCRdb recomputed calls from the reads with MiXCR, one row per CDR3 protein. The table shows under 350,000 distinct CDR3 sequences, with under 65% occurring only once. Sample: sorted CD4+, CD8+, or CD8+CD57+ T cells (not recorded which) from PBMCs. This TCR came from a human donor with aplastic anemia. The V gene is TRBV7-2, the J gene TRBJ1-1, with a tentative D call TRBD1 (5 bases). This chain's CDR3 is CASSLIGGDTEAFF. DNA of the CDR3: TGTGCCAGCAGCTTAATTGGAGGGGACACTGAAGCTTTCTTT.